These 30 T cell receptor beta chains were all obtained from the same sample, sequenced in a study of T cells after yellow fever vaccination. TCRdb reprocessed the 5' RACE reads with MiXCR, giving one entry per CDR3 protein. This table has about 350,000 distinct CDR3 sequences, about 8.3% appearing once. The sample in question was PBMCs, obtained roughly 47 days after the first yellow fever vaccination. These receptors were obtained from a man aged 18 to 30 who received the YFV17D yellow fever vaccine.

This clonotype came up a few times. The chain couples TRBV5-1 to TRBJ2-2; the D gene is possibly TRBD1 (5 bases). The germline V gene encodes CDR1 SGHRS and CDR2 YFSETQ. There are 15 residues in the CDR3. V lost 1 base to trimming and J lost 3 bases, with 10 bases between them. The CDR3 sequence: CASSLFRVYTGELFF. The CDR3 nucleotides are TGCGCCAGCAGCTTGTTCAGGGTTTACACCGGGGAGCTGTTTTTT.

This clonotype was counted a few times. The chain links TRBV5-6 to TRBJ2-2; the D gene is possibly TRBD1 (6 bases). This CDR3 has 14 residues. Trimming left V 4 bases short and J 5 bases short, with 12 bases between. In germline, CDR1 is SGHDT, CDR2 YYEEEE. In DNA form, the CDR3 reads TGTGCCAGCAGCGGGAGTCAGGGGACCGGGGAGCTGTTTTTT. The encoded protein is CASSGSQGTGELFF.

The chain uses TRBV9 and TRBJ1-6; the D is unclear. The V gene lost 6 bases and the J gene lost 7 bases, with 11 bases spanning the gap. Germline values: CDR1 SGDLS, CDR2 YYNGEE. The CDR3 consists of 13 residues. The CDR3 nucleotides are TGTGCCAGCAATCTGGACGGGAATTCACCCCTCCACTTT. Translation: CASNLDGNSPLHF.

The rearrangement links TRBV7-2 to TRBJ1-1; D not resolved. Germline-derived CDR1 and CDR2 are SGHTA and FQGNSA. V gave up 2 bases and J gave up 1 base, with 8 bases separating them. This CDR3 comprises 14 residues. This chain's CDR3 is CASSLNWGNTEAFF. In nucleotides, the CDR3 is TGTGCCAGCAGCTTAAATTGGGGGAACACTGAAGCTTTCTTT.

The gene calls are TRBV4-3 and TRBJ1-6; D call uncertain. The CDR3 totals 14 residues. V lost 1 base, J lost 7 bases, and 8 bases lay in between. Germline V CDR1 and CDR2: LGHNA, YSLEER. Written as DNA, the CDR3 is TGCGCCAGCAGCCAAGTTACCCGGAATTCACCCCTCCACTTT. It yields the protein CASSQVTRNSPLHF.

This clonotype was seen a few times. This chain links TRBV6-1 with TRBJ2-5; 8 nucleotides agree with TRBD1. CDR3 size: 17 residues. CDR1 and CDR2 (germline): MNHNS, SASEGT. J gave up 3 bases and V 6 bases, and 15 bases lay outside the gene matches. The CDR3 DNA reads TGTGCCAGCAGGGGGAGGCACCAGGACAGGGCCGAAGAGACCCAGTACTTC. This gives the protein CASRGRHQDRAEETQYF.

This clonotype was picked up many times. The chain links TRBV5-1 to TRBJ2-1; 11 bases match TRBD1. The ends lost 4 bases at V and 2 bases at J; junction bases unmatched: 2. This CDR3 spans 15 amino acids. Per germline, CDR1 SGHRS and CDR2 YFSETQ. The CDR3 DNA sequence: TGCGCCAGCAGCGGGACAGGGGGGACCTACAATGAGCAGTTCTTC. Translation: CASSGTGGTYNEQFF.

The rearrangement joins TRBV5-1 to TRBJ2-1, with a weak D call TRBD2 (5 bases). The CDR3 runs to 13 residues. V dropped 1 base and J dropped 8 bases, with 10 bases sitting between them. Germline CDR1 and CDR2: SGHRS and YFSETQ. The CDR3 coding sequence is TGCGCCAGCAGCTTGTTAGTGCGGGATGAGCAGTTCTTC. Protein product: CASSLLVRDEQFF.

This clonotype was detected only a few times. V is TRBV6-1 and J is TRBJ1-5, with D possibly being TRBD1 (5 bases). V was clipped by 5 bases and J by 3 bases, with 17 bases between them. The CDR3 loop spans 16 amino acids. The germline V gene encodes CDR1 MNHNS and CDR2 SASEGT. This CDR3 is CASSQPGRLINQPQHF. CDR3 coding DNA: TGTGCCAGCAGTCAACCGGGACGGTTAATCAATCAGCCCCAGCATTTT.

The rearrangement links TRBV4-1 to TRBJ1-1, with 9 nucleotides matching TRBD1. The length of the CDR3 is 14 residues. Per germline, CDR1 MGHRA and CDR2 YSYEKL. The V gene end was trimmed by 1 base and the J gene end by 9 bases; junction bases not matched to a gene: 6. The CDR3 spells CASSQVGGTGKAFF. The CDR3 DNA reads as TGCGCCAGCAGCCAAGTAGGAGGGACAGGGAAAGCTTTCTTT.

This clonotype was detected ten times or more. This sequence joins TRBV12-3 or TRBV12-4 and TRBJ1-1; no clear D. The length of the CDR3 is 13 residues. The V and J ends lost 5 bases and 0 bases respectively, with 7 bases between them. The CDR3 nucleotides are TGTGCCAGCAGTGCGAACCTGAACACTGAAGCTTTCTTT. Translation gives CASSANLNTEAFF.

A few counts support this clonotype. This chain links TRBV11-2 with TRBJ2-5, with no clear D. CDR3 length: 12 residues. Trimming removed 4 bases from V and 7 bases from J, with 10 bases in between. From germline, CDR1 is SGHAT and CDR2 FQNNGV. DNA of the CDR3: TGTGCCAGCAGCTCTTTAGTCCGGACCCAGTACTTC. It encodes CASSSLVRTQYF. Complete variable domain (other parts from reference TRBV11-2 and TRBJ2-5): EAGVAQSPRYKIIEKRQSVAFWCNPISGHATLYWYQQILGQGPKLLIQFQNNGVVDDSQLPKDRFSAERLKGVDSTLKIQPAKLEDSAVYLCASSSLVRTQYFGPGTRLLVL.

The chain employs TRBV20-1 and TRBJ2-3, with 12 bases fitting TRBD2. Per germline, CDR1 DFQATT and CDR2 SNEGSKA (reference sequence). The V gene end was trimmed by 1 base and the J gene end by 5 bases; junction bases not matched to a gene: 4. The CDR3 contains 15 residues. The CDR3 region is CSARVLAGGQDTQYF. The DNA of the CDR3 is TGCAGTGCTAGAGTTCTAGCGGGGGGGCAAGATACGCAGTATTTT.

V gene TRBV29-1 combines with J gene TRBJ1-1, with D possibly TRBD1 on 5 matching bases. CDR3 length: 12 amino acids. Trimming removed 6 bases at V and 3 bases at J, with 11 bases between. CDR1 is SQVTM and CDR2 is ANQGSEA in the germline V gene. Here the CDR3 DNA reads TGCAGCGTGGGGAGGGGAGACACTGAAGCTTTCTTT. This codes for CSVGRGDTEAFF.

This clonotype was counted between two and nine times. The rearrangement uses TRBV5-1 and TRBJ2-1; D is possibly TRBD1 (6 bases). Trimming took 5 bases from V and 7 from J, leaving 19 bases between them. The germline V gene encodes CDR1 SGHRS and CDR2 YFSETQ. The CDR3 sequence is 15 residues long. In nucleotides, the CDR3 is TGCGCCAGCAGTCGAACAGGGATCGTAGAGAATGAGCAGTTCTTC. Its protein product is CASSRTGIVENEQFF.

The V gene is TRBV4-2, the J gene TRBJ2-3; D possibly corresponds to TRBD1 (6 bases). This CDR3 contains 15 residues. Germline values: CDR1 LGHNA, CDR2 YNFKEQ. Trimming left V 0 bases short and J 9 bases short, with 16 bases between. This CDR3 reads CASSQEVGASRTQYF. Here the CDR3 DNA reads TGTGCCAGCAGCCAAGAGGTGGGGGCGAGCAGAACGCAGTATTTT.

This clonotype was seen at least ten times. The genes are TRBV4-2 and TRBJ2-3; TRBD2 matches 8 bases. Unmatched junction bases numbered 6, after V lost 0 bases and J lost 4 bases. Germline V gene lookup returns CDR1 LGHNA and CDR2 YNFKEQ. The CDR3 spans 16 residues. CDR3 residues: CASSQDGSGVADTQYF. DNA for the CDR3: TGTGCCAGCAGCCAAGATGGTAGCGGGGTCGCAGATACGCAGTATTTT.

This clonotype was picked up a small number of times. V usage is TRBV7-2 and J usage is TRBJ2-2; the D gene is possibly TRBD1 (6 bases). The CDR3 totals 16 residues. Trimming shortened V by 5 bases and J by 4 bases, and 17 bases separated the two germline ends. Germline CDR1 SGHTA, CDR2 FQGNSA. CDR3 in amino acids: CASSPLKTGSTGELFF. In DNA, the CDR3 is TGTGCCAGCAGCCCCCTGAAGACAGGATCCACCGGGGAGCTGTTTTTT.

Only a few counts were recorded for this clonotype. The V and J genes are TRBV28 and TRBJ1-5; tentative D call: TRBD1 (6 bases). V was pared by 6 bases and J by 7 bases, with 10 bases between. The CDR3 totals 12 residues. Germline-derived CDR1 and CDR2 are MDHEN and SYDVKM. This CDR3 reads CASSQTGQPQHF. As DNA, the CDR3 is TGTGCCAGCAGCCAGACAGGCCAGCCCCAGCATTTT.

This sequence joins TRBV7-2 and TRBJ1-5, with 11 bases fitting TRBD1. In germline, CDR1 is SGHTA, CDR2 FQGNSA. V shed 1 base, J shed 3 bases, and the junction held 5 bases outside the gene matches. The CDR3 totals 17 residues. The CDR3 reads CASSLVGGQGDNQPQHF. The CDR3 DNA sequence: TGTGCCAGCAGCTTAGTCGGGGGACAGGGGGACAATCAGCCCCAGCATTTT. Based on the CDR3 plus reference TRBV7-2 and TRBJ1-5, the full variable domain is GAGVSQSPSNKVTEKGKDVELRCDPISGHTALYWYRQSLGQGLEFLIYFQGNSAPDKSGLPSDRFSAERTGGSVSTLTIQRTQQEDSAVYLCASSLVGGQGDNQPQHFGDGTRLSIL.

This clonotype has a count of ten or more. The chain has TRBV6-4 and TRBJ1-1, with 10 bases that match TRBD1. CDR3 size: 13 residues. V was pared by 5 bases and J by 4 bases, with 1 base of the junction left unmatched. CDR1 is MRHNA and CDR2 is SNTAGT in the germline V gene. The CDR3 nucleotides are TGTGCCAGCAGTAGGACAGGGGGCACTGAAGCTTTCTTT. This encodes CASSRTGGTEAFF.

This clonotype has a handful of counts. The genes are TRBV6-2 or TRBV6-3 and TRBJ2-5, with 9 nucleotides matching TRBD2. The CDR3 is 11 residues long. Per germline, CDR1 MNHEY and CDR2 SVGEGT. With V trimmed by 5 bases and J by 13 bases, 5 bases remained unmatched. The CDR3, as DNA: TGTGCCAGCAGTCAGGGACTAGCCGGGTACTTC. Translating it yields CASSQGLAGYF.

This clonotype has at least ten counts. The CDR3 loop is CASSPITTGGETQYF. CDR3 nucleotides: TGTGCCAGCAGTCCCATAACGACAGGGGGAGAGACCCAGTACTTC. This chain connects TRBV5-5 to TRBJ2-5, with 9 bases fitting TRBD1. After removal of 5 bases from V and 4 bases from J, the junction contained 9 bases not matched to a gene. The CDR3 is made up of 15 amino acids. Germline assignment: CDR1 SGHKS and CDR2 YYEKEE (reference sequence).

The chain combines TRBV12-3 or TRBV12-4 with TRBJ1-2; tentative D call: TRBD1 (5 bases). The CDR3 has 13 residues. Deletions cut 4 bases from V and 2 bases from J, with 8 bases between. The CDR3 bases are TGTGCCAGCAGTTGGGCAGGGAACTATGGCTACACCTTC. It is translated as CASSWAGNYGYTF.

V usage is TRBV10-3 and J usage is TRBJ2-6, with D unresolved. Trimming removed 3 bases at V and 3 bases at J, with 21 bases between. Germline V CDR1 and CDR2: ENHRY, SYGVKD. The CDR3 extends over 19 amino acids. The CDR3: CAISDPKVLSNFGANVLTF. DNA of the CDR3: TGTGCCATCAGTGACCCGAAGGTCCTTTCGAACTTTGGGGCCAACGTCCTGACTTTC.

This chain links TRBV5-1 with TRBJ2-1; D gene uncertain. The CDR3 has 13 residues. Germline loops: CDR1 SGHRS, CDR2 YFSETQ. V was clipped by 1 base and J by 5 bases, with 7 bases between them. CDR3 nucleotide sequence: TGCGCCAGCAGCTTGACCAGTAACAATGAGCAGTTCTTC. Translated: CASSLTSNNEQFF. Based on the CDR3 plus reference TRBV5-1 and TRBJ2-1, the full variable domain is KAGVTQTPRYLIKTRGQQVTLSCSPISGHRSVSWYQQTPGQGLQFLFEYFSETQRNKGNFPGRFSGRQFSNSRSEMNVSTLELGDSALYLCASSLTSNNEQFFGPGTRLTVL.

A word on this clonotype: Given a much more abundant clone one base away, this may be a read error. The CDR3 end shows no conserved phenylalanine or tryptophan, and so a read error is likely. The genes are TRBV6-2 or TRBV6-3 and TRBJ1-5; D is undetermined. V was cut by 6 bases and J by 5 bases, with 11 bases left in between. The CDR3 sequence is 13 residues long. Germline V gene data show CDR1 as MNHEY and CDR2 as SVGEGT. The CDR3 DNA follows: TGTGCCAGCAGCGCGACTACCTATCAGCCCCAGCATTCT. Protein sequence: CASSATTYQPQHS.

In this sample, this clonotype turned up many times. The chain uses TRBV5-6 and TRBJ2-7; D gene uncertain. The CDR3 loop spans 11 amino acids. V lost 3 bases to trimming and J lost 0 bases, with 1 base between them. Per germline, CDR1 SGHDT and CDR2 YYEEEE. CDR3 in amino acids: CASSSSYEQYV. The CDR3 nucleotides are TGTGCCAGCAGCTCCTCCTACGAGCAGTACGTC.

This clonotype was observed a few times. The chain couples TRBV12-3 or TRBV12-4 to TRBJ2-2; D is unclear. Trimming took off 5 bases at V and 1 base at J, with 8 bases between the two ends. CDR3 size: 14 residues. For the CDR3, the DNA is TGTGCCAGCAGTACCGTAGGGAACACCGGGGAGCTGTTTTTT. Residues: CASSTVGNTGELFF.

The CDR3: CASSPGPFYEQYF. DNA of the CDR3: TGTGCCAGCAGCCCCGGGCCCTTCTACGAGCAGTACTTC. The chain is built from TRBV7-2 and TRBJ2-7; the D is unclear. The germline V gene encodes CDR1 SGHTA and CDR2 FQGNSA. V was trimmed by 5 bases and J by 3 bases, leaving 11 bases between them. This CDR3 has 13 residues.